Presented here are 26 T cell receptor beta chains from one specimen sequenced in a study of cytomegalovirus exposure and HLA in healthy donors. The PCR had 60 Vbeta and 13 Jbeta primers. Clones were read by immunoSEQ multiplex PCR, and TCRdb kept only the in-frame ones, dropping some. The sample lists some 130,000 clones, 80% to 90% occurring once. Source material: PBMCs. The receptors come from a male donor in good health and CMV-seropositive.

The V and J genes are TRBV30 and TRBJ2-7; TRBD1 agrees at 7 bases. V shed 8 bases and J 6 bases; nucleotides not matched to a gene: 10. The CDR3 is made up of 12 amino acids. Germline CDR1 reads GTSNPN; CDR2 reads SVGIG (reference sequence). The CDR3 reads CATGTVLGEQYF. The CDR3 DNA sequence: TGTGCCACCGGGACAGTATTGGGCGAGCAGTACTTC.

The rearrangement joins TRBV27 to TRBJ2-6; TRBD1 agrees at 8 bases. The V gene end was trimmed by 2 bases and the J gene end by 0 bases; junction bases not matched to a gene: 12. The CDR3 runs to 20 residues. Germline V CDR1 and CDR2: MNHEY, SMNVEV (reference sequence). CDR3 sequence: CASSLRGTGTGFSGANVLTF. The CDR3 DNA is TGTGCCAGCAGTTTAAGGGGTACGGGGACAGGATTCTCTGGGGCCAACGTCCTGACTTTC.

The chain employs TRBV2 and TRBJ1-3; 9 bases match TRBD1. The CDR3 consists of 14 residues. V lost 6 bases and J lost 7; bases outside the gene matches: 7. Per the germline V gene, CDR1 is SNHLY and CDR2 is FYNNEI. The CDR3 is CASRTGQGVNTIYF. The DNA for the CDR3 is TGTGCCAGCAGGACGGGACAGGGTGTGAACACCATATATTTT.

Comment on this clone: Germline is not matched at one junction end, which may reflect a read error. This sequence joins TRBV10-3 and TRBJ2-6; 7 bases fit TRBD1. The germline V gene encodes CDR1 ENHRY and CDR2 SYGVKD. The CDR3 runs to 16 residues. CDR3 protein: CAISATGSSGANGLTF. DNA of the CDR3: TGTGCCATCAGTGCGACAGGGAGCTCTGGGGCCAACGGCCTGACTTTC.

This chain joins TRBV7-2 and TRBJ2-7; 13 bases match TRBD2. V lost 4 bases and J lost 3; bases outside the gene matches: 9. This CDR3 spans 17 amino acids. Germline V gene sequence: CDR1 SGHTA, CDR2 FQGNSA. The CDR3 region has the DNA TGTGCCAGCAGCTCCAGACCCGGACTAGCGGGAGTCTACGAGCAGTACTTC. Its translation: CASSSRPGLAGVYEQYF.

About this clone: A junction boundary mismatches the germline segment, possibly from a read error. The rearrangement links TRBV7-9 to TRBJ2-3; 8 bases match TRBD2. The length of the CDR3 is 16 residues. Germline V lookup: CDR1 SEHNR, CDR2 FQNEAQ (reference sequence). The CDR3 sequence is CSSSLATSGRTDTQYF. DNA for the CDR3: TGTTCCAGCAGCTTAGCAACTAGCGGTCGAACAGATACGCAGTATTTT.

This clone occurred a few times. The chain employs TRBV5-5 and TRBJ2-3; 10 positions match TRBD1. The V gene's germline CDR1 is SGHKS and CDR2 YYEKEE (reference sequence). With 4 bases clipped from V and 1 base from J, the junction kept 3 bases outside the gene matches. This CDR3 spans 15 amino acids. The CDR3 DNA follows: TGTGCCAGCAGCGTGGGGACAGGGGGCACAGATACGCAGTATTTT. Its protein is CASSVGTGGTDTQYF. Combining the CDR3 with reference TRBV5-5 and TRBJ2-3 gives the whole variable domain DAGVTQSPTHLIKTRGQQVTLRCSPISGHKSVSWYQQVLGQGPQFIFQYYEKEERGRGNFPDRFSARQFPNYSSELNVNALLLGDSALYLCASSVGTGGTDTQYFGPGTRLTVL.

This clone has just a few counts. V is TRBV12-5 and J is TRBJ2-1; a weak D match, TRBD2 (5 bases). V was clipped by 1 base and J by 9 bases, with 10 bases between them. The CDR3 extends over 13 amino acids. Germline assignment: CDR1 LGHNT and CDR2 FRNRAP. The CDR3 protein is CASGLGRSGEQFF. CDR3 DNA sequence: TGTGCTAGTGGTTTGGGGAGGTCGGGTGAGCAGTTCTTC.

This rearrangement joins TRBV7-2 to TRBJ2-2; 7 bases match TRBD1. CDR1 SGHTA and CDR2 FQGNSA come from the germline V gene. The CDR3 has 16 amino acids. After removal of 7 bases from V and 0 bases from J, the junction contained 8 bases not matched to a gene. This CDR3 is CASKGTGTANTGELFF. The CDR3 DNA sequence: TGTGCCAGCAAGGGGACCGGGACAGCGAACACCGGGGAGCTGTTTTTT.

This rearrangement joins TRBV27 to TRBJ1-2; D gene unclear. The V end lost 0 bases, the J end lost 7 bases, and 12 bases lay between the germline ends. This CDR3 has 14 amino acids. Germline CDR1 and CDR2: MNHEY and SMNVEV (reference sequence). The CDR3 sequence is CASSLSAGSFGYTF. DNA of the CDR3: TGTGCCAGCAGTTTATCCGCGGGGTCCTTTGGCTACACCTTC.

The rearrangement links TRBV23-1 to TRBJ2-5; 9 nucleotides agree with TRBD2. TRBV23-1 carries the ORF label, with uncertain function. V shed 1 base and J 5 bases; nucleotides not matched to a gene: 5. This CDR3 is 15 amino acids long. CDR3 region: CASSQLQREEETQYF. The CDR3 DNA follows: TGCGCCAGCAGTCAATTGCAGCGGGAGGAGGAGACCCAGTACTTC.

This sequence joins TRBV29-1 and TRBJ2-1; a possible D gene is TRBD2 (5 bases). CDR3 size: 13 residues. The germline gives CDR1 SQVTM, CDR2 ANQGSEA. V gave up 4 bases and J gave up 3 bases, with 10 bases separating them. Here the CDR3 reads CSVAAAYYNEQFF. The DNA for the CDR3 is TGCAGCGTTGCAGCGGCCTACTACAATGAGCAGTTCTTC.

This clone occurred once. The V call is TRBV5-6, the J call TRBJ1-3; D not certain. Trimming removed 0 bases at V and 0 bases at J, with 7 bases between. The germline gives CDR1 SGHDT, CDR2 YYEEEE. CDR3 length: 15 residues. The CDR3 nucleotides read TGTGCCAGCAGCTTGGACAGAAGCTCTGGAAACACCATATATTTT. This sequence encodes CASSLDRSSGNTIYF.

This clone was detected a few times. The CDR3 loop is CAWSVRGLDNEQFF. CDR3 sequence (DNA): TGTGCCTGGAGTGTACGGGGACTAGACAATGAGCAGTTCTTC. This chain connects TRBV30 to TRBJ2-1, with TRBD2 matching over 8 bases. The CDR3 spans 14 residues. In germline, CDR1 is GTSNPN, CDR2 SVGIG (reference sequence). Germline trimming cut 0 bases from V and 5 bases from J; bases unmatched to any gene: 3.

The rearrangement joins TRBV6-5 to TRBJ2-7, with 12 bases fitting TRBD2. This CDR3 contains 15 residues. CDR1 is MNHEY, CDR2 SVGAGI, per germline. V dropped 5 bases and J dropped 3; count of bases not matched to a gene: 5. Here the CDR3 DNA reads TGTGCCAGCAGTCTTGGACTAGCGGGACGCTACGAGCAGTACTTC. This encodes CASSLGLAGRYEQYF.

The V and J genes are TRBV7-3 and TRBJ2-5; TRBD2 matches 10 bases. The germline CDR1 and CDR2 sequences are SGHTA and FQGTGA. The length of the CDR3 is 16 residues. V shed 4 bases, J shed 5 bases, and the junction held 10 bases outside the gene matches. The CDR3 DNA reads TGTGCCAGCAGCTCCGGAGCGGGAGGGCTTGGGGAGACCCAGTACTTC. Translation gives CASSSGAGGLGETQYF.

The rearrangement links TRBV5-1 to TRBJ2-1; a weak D match, TRBD2 (7 bases). Trimming cost V 0 bases and J 0 bases, with 19 bases left between them. Germline V lookup: CDR1 SGHRS, CDR2 YFSETQ. The CDR3 contains 19 residues. The DNA for the CDR3 is TGCGCCAGCAGCTTGGAGGGGGGGAGACCTACTAGCTCCTACAATGAGCAGTTCTTC. Protein product: CASSLEGGRPTSSYNEQFF. The entire variable domain, with the rest obtained from reference TRBV5-1 and TRBJ2-1, is as follows: KAGVTQTPRYLIKTRGQQVTLSCSPISGHRSVSWYQQTPGQGLQFLFEYFSETQRNKGNFPGRFSGRQFSNSRSEMNVSTLELGDSALYLCASSLEGGRPTSSYNEQFFGPGTRLTVL.

This clone was seen only a few times. Within the sample, other DNA sequences also encode this same CDR3. This chain connects TRBV27 to TRBJ2-7; 11 bases are shared with TRBD1. Trimming at V came to 9 bases and at J to 2 bases, leaving 9 bases not matched to a gene. Germline V gene sequence: CDR1 MNHEY, CDR2 SMNVEV (reference sequence). This CDR3 is 15 amino acids long. Here the CDR3 reads CASSRKGQGAYEQYF. Written as DNA, the CDR3 is TGTGCCAGTTCCCGAAAGGGACAGGGGGCCTACGAGCAGTACTTC.

The chain is built from TRBV7-2 and TRBJ2-7, with 10 nucleotides matching TRBD1. Germline assignment: CDR1 SGHTA and CDR2 FQGNSA. CDR3 length: 14 amino acids. J was trimmed by 6 bases and V by 7 bases; bases with no gene match: 9. CDR3 bases: TGTGCCAGCACCTCCGGGACAGGGGCCACCGAGCAGTACTTC. This gives the protein CASTSGTGATEQYF. The full variable domain, completed using reference TRBV7-2 and TRBJ2-7, is GAGVSQSPSNKVTEKGKDVELRCDPISGHTALYWYRQSLGQGLEFLIYFQGNSAPDKSGLPSDRFSAERTGGSVSTLTIQRTQQEDSAVYLCASTSGTGATEQYFGPGTRLTVT.

This rearrangement joins TRBV7-2 to TRBJ2-3; D remains unclear. Trimming cost V 4 bases and J 3 bases, with 8 bases left between them. Germline V CDR1 and CDR2: SGHTA, FQGNSA. This CDR3 spans 13 amino acids. In DNA, the CDR3 is TGTGCCAGCAGCTCACCAGGAACAGATACGCAGTATTTT. This gives the protein CASSSPGTDTQYF.

The chain combines TRBV5-4 with TRBJ2-2; D is undetermined. The germline V gene has CDR1 SGHNT and CDR2 YYREEE (reference sequence). V lost 7 bases to trimming and J lost 5 bases, with 6 bases between them. The CDR3 length is 11 residues. In DNA form, the CDR3 reads TGTGCCAGCCAAACTACCGGGGAGCTGTTTTTT. Protein sequence: CASQTTGELFF.

The CDR3 region is CASTPGDYSYEQYF. The CDR3 region has the DNA TGTGCCAGTACCCCGGGAGACTACTCCTACGAGCAGTACTTC. The chain uses TRBV19 and TRBJ2-5; the D gene is possibly TRBD2 (6 bases). The last part of the DNA fits TRBJ2-7 better; the J call may be wrong. There are 14 residues in the CDR3. CDR1 is LNHDA, CDR2 SQIVND, per germline (reference sequence).

The V and J genes are TRBV19 and TRBJ2-3; D is possibly TRBD1 (6 bases). Trimming pared 3 bases from V and 2 bases from J, leaving 12 bases between. This CDR3 region has 15 residues. In germline, CDR1 is LNHDA, CDR2 SQIVND (reference sequence). The CDR3 reads CASSIEGTYTDTQYF. As DNA, the CDR3 is TGTGCCAGTAGTATTGAGGGGACATACACAGATACGCAGTATTTT. The variable domain in full, with the rest retrieved from reference TRBV19 and TRBJ2-3, is DGGITQSPKYLFRKEGQNVTLSCEQNLNHDAMYWYRQDPGQGLRLIYYSQIVNDFQKGDIAEGYSVSREKKESFPLTVTSAQKNPTAFYLCASSIEGTYTDTQYFGPGTRLTVL.

This chain uses TRBV7-2 with TRBJ1-2; D is perhaps TRBD1 (5 bases). Per germline, CDR1 SGHTA and CDR2 FQGNSA. The CDR3 length is 15 residues. Trimming shortened V by 5 bases and J by 5 bases, and 18 bases separated the two germline ends. CDR3 nucleotides: TGTGCCAGCAGCCCCAGGGCCTCCACCGTGTATGGCTACACCTTC. Protein product: CASSPRASTVYGYTF.

The J gene is TRBJ1-1, the V gene TRBV19, with unresolved D. The CDR3 sequence is 13 residues long. Per germline, CDR1 LNHDA and CDR2 SQIVND (reference sequence). V lost 5 bases and J lost 6, with 13 bases in between. Here the CDR3 DNA reads TGTGCCAGTAGTTTACGAGAAACCGCTGAAGCTTTCTTT. As protein: CASSLRETAEAFF.

The chain has TRBV10-2 and TRBJ2-1; the match to TRBD2 covers 11 bases. Unmatched junction bases numbered 2, after V lost 3 bases and J lost 7 bases. The CDR3 runs to 14 residues. From germline, CDR1 is WSHSY and CDR2 SAAADI. The CDR3 reads CASSDGTSGNEQFF. The DNA of the CDR3 is TGCGCCAGCAGTGATGGGACTAGCGGAAATGAGCAGTTCTTC.